The 15 T cell receptor beta chains in this list originate from one sample, sequenced in a study of CD8 T cells in Susac syndrome. RNA totalling roughly 0.45 to 1 ug underwent reverse transcription with random hexamers. TCRdb processed the immunoSEQ multiplex PCR reads anew with MiXCR; each CDR3 protein has one entry. The profile shows under 200,000 distinct CDR3 sequences, 91% of them singletons. Input material: CD4+ T cells from PBMCs. The receptor source for this set is a human donor with Susac syndrome.

This clonotype has a single count. The chain is built from TRBV5-1 and TRBJ2-1; TRBD2 might be the D (6 bases). Germline V gene lookup returns CDR1 SGHRS and CDR2 YFSETQ. The V gene lost 0 bases and the J gene lost 10 bases, with 8 bases spanning the gap. The CDR3 sequence is 12 residues long. The CDR3 bases are TGCGCCAGCAGCTTGGTTGCGGGAGAGCAGTTCTTC. Translated, it gives CASSLVAGEQFF.

V usage is TRBV3-1 and J usage is TRBJ2-7; no firm D call. V was shortened by 1 base and J by 1 base, with 5 bases between the two germline ends. The CDR3 has 13 residues. CDR1 and CDR2 (germline): LGHDT, YNNKEL (reference sequence). CDR3 nucleotide sequence: TGTGCCAGCAGCCAAGTTCAGTCCTACGAGCAGTACTTC. Its protein product is CASSQVQSYEQYF.

This chain uses TRBV5-1 with TRBJ1-1, with D possibly matching TRBD1 (5 bases). Germline V gene lookup returns CDR1 SGHRS and CDR2 YFSETQ. The CDR3 loop spans 16 amino acids. Trimming cost V 2 bases and J 0 bases, with 14 bases left between them. The CDR3 bases are TGCGCCAGCAGCTTAGAACCTGACAGCATGAACACTGAAGCTTTCTTT. Its translation: CASSLEPDSMNTEAFF.

The chain recombines TRBV6-5 with TRBJ1-3; no firm D call. CDR1 MNHEY and CDR2 SVGAGI come from the germline V gene. Trimming took off 6 bases at V and 11 bases at J, with 11 bases between the two ends. The CDR3 length is 11 residues. In DNA, the CDR3 is TGTGCCAGCAGAGACACCTCCGCCATATATTTT. This codes for CASRDTSAIYF.

This chain links TRBV10-3 with TRBJ1-5; 7 positions agree with TRBD1. The CDR3 runs to 17 residues. Germline V CDR1 and CDR2: ENHRY, SYGVKD. The ends lost 3 bases at V and 2 bases at J; junction bases unmatched: 10. CDR3 nucleotide sequence: TGTGCCATCAGTGACGCCCAGGGGGTTGAGGGCAATCAGCCCCAGCATTTT. Encoded protein: CAISDAQGVEGNQPQHF.

The J gene is TRBJ1-1, the V gene TRBV6-5; 7 nucleotides line up with TRBD1. CDR1 and CDR2 (germline): MNHEY, SVGAGI. The CDR3 runs to 15 residues. Trimming removed 0 bases from V and 3 bases from J; junction bases left unmatched: 4. In DNA, the CDR3 is TGTGCCAGCAGTTACTCGTGGACAGGAGACACTGAAGCTTTCTTT. Its protein product is CASSYSWTGDTEAFF.

This clonotype occurred once. One end of the junction is discordant with germline, which a read error may explain. The V call is TRBV6-6, the J call TRBJ2-7, with D perhaps matching TRBD2 (6 bases). This CDR3 has 13 residues. Germline CDR1 MNHNY, CDR2 SVGAGI (reference sequence). CDR3: CASSYSSRGGSDF. CDR3 nucleotide sequence: TGTGCCAGCAGTTACTCATCAAGAGGAGGGTCGGACTTC.

The chain employs TRBV6-1 and TRBJ2-1, with unresolved D. The V gene's germline CDR1 is MNHNS and CDR2 SASEGT. V lost 5 bases and J lost 0, with 14 bases in between. The CDR3 spans 16 residues. The CDR3 protein is CASSRAASSSYNEQFF. As DNA, the CDR3 is TGTGCCAGCAGTAGGGCGGCTTCGAGCTCCTACAATGAGCAGTTCTTC.

The V call is TRBV6-1, the J call TRBJ2-7; D not certain. V lost 2 bases to trimming and J lost 1 base, with 3 bases between them. The CDR3 is made up of 12 amino acids. Germline V gene sequence: CDR1 MNHNS, CDR2 SASEGT. CDR3 protein: CASSEHSYEQYF. CDR3 bases: TGTGCCAGCAGTGAACATTCCTACGAGCAGTACTTC.

CDR3: CASSHGRYNEQFF. Written as DNA, the CDR3 is TGTGCCAGCAGCCATGGACGGTACAATGAGCAGTTCTTC. The chain combines TRBV3-1 with TRBJ2-1; D is unclear. V dropped 3 bases and J dropped 4 bases, with 7 bases sitting between them. Germline CDR1 reads LGHDT; CDR2 reads YNNKEL (reference sequence). This CDR3 region has 13 residues.

V gene TRBV18 combines with J gene TRBJ2-1; 8 nucleotides agree with TRBD1. J was trimmed by 9 bases and V by 4 bases; bases with no gene match: 17. Germline V CDR1 and CDR2: KGHSH, LQKENI. The CDR3 has 17 amino acids. CDR3 region: CASSLSLSGQGVSEQFF. The CDR3 DNA is TGTGCCAGCTCACTCTCCTTGTCCGGACAGGGTGTTAGTGAGCAGTTCTTC. Together with reference TRBV18 and TRBJ2-1, the CDR3 gives the full variable domain: NAGVMQNPRHLVRRRGQEARLRCSPMKGHSHVYWYRQLPEEGLKFMVYLQKENIIDESGMPKERFSAEFPKEGPSILRIQQVVRGDSAAYFCASSLSLSGQGVSEQFFGPGTRLTVL.

The chain combines TRBV29-1 with TRBJ2-7; D is unresolved. This CDR3 has 13 amino acids. The germline V and J ends were trimmed by 4 bases and 2 bases, with 12 bases remaining between them. Looked up from germline, CDR1 is SQVTM and CDR2 is ANQGSEA. As DNA, the CDR3 is TGCAGCGTTGTGGCAGGAGAAACCTACGAGCAGTACTTC. Protein: CSVVAGETYEQYF.

This chain links TRBV7-8 with TRBJ2-7; D possibly corresponds to TRBD2 (6 bases). The CDR3 loop spans 12 amino acids. With 1 base removed from V and 6 bases from J, the gap between germline ends came to 7 bases. Per germline, CDR1 SGHVS and CDR2 FQNEAQ. The CDR3 spells CASSLGEAEQYF. CDR3 DNA: TGTGCCAGCAGCTTAGGGGAGGCCGAGCAGTACTTC. Combining the CDR3 with reference TRBV7-8 and TRBJ2-7 gives the whole variable domain GAGVSQSPRYKVAKRGQDVALRCDPISGHVSLFWYQQALGQGPEFLTYFQNEAQLDKSGLPSDRFFAERPEGSVSTLKIQRTQQEDSAVYLCASSLGEAEQYFGPGTRLTVT.

The gene calls are TRBV6-5 and TRBJ2-7; 10 bases are a match to TRBD2. J was trimmed by 5 bases and V by 0 bases; bases with no gene match: 4. Germline CDR1 reads MNHEY; CDR2 reads SVGAGI. The CDR3 spans 15 residues. In DNA form, the CDR3 reads TGTGCCAGCAGTTACTCAGTAGCGGGAGGTCACGAGCAGTACTTC. Protein: CASSYSVAGGHEQYF.

Details on this clonotype: One junction end disagrees with the germline gene, perhaps due to a read error. This rearrangement joins TRBV20-1 to TRBJ2-3; 9 bases line up with TRBD2. The CDR3 consists of 15 residues. Germline lookup yields CDR1 DFQATT and CDR2 SNEGSKA (reference sequence). The CDR3 spells CSYGGGAMNTDTQCF. In DNA form, the CDR3 reads TGCAGTTATGGCGGGGGGGCCATGAATACAGATACGCAGTGTTTT.